These 20 T cell receptor beta chains originate from one sample sequenced in a study. Clones were read by immunoSEQ multiplex PCR, and TCRdb kept only the in-frame ones, dropping some. The table records about 68,000 clones, about 94% of them present only once. The sample comprised PBMCs. The receptors come from a man aged 40-55 years with rheumatoid arthritis.

The chain is built from TRBV27 and TRBJ2-7; possibly TRBD2 for D (5 bases). Germline values: CDR1 MNHEY, CDR2 SMNVEV (reference sequence). The CDR3 is 13 residues long. Trimming stripped 5 bases from V and 7 bases from J, with 15 bases between. CDR3 DNA sequence: TGTGCCAGCAGTCTCGGGCTAGCCGGGGAGCAGTACTTC. This codes for CASSLGLAGEQYF.

This chain uses TRBV9 with TRBJ1-2, with 7 bases that match TRBD1. The CDR3 contains 16 residues. V lost 2 bases, J lost 5 bases, and 12 bases stayed unmatched. Per germline, CDR1 SGDLS and CDR2 YYNGEE. CDR3 residues: CASSVSLTGTVYGYTF. The DNA of the CDR3 is TGTGCCAGCAGCGTTTCCTTGACAGGGACCGTTTATGGCTACACCTTC.

This chain links TRBV29-1 with TRBJ2-1; TRBD1 aligns across 9 bases. The CDR3 runs 13 residues. Germline trimming cut 7 bases from V and 4 bases from J; bases unmatched to any gene: 5. CDR1 is SQVTM, CDR2 ANQGSEA, per germline. CDR3 sequence reads: CSEKTGGYNEQFF. The CDR3 bases are TGCAGCGAAAAGACAGGGGGTTACAATGAGCAGTTCTTC.

This chain connects TRBV5-4 to TRBJ1-6; 7 bases agree with TRBD1. CDR1 is SGHNT, CDR2 YYREEE, per germline (reference sequence). The CDR3 runs 14 residues. Trimming removed 0 bases from V and 11 bases from J; junction bases left unmatched: 5. The chain's CDR3 is CASSLEQGTTPLHF. The DNA of the CDR3 is TGTGCCAGCAGCTTGGAACAGGGGACAACACCCCTCCACTTT.

This chain uses TRBV28 with TRBJ2-7; D perhaps matches TRBD2 (5 bases). Trimming took 5 bases from V and 1 from J, leaving 18 bases between them. The CDR3 totals 16 residues. Germline CDR1 is MDHEN and CDR2 is SYDVKM. DNA for the CDR3: TGTGCCAGCAGTCACGTTGACCTAAGCGGATCCTACGAGCAGTACTTC. Translating gives CASSHVDLSGSYEQYF. The entire variable domain, with the rest obtained from reference TRBV28 and TRBJ2-7, is as follows: DVKVTQSSRYLVKRTGEKVFLECVQDMDHENMFWYRQDPGLGLRLIYFSYDVKMKEKGDIPEGYSVSREKKERFSLILESASTNQTSMYLCASSHVDLSGSYEQYFGPGTRLTVT.

The genes are TRBV29-1 and TRBJ2-7; D is undetermined. V shed 0 bases and J shed 6 bases, with 9 bases lying between them. The CDR3 runs 12 residues. Per germline, CDR1 SQVTM and CDR2 ANQGSEA. CDR3: CSVEDAVSEQYF. The CDR3 bases are TGCAGCGTTGAAGATGCCGTAAGCGAGCAGTACTTC.

The genes are TRBV30 and TRBJ2-3; TRBD2 agrees at 9 bases. The junction had 4 bases not matched to a gene; V was cut back by 3 bases and J by 0 bases. Germline V gene data show CDR1 as GTSNPN and CDR2 as SVGIG (reference sequence). This CDR3 spans 15 amino acids. CDR3 sequence (DNA): TGTGCCTGGAGACCGAGCGGGGGGAGCACAGATACGCAGTATTTT. Protein sequence: CAWRPSGGSTDTQYF.

The chain uses TRBV3-1 (or the pseudogene TRBV3-2) and TRBJ2-3; 13 bases match TRBD2. Looked up from germline, CDR1 is LGHDT and CDR2 is YNNKEL (reference sequence). The J segment lost 2 bases and the V segment lost 2 bases, leaving 7 bases of the junction unmatched. The CDR3 is 18 residues long. This CDR3 reads CASSQLRLAGGNTDTQYF. In nucleotides, the CDR3 is TGTGCCAGCAGCCAACTACGACTAGCGGGGGGCAACACAGATACGCAGTATTTT.

The chain is built from TRBV4-1 and TRBJ2-3; D is undetermined. The CDR3 has 13 residues. Trimming took 4 bases from V and 3 from J, leaving 8 bases between them. Germline CDR1 MGHRA, CDR2 YSYEKL. CDR3 DNA sequence: TGCGCCAGCAGCCTTTCAGAGACAGATACGCAGTATTTT. Translated: CASSLSETDTQYF.

The rearrangement joins TRBV28 to TRBJ1-5, with TRBD1 matching 8 bases. The trim removed 3 bases at V and 6 bases at J, leaving 4 bases unmatched. The CDR3 has 14 amino acids. Germline lookup yields CDR1 MDHEN and CDR2 SYDVKM. As DNA, the CDR3 is TGTGCCAGCAGTTTCAGGACAGGGCGTCAGCCCCAGCATTTT. As protein: CASSFRTGRQPQHF.

This chain uses TRBV30 with TRBJ2-2; D might be TRBD1 or TRBD2, each matching 5 bases. V was shortened by 8 bases and J by 5 bases, with 15 bases between the two germline ends. The V gene's germline CDR1 is GTSNPN and CDR2 SVGIG (reference sequence). The CDR3 sequence is 13 residues long. CDR3 nucleotides: TGTGCCCGGAAGAGGGGTGGAACCGGGGAGCTGTTTTTT. Its translation is CARKRGGTGELFF.

The genes are TRBV18 and TRBJ1-4; maybe TRBD1 (6 bases). CDR1 KGHSH and CDR2 LQKENI come from the germline V gene. This CDR3 is built from 16 residues. V lost 3 bases, J lost 3 bases, and 14 bases lay in between. Here the CDR3 DNA reads TGTGCCAGCTCACCTCTAAACAGGGTGGCTAATGAAAAACTGTTTTTT. This codes for CASSPLNRVANEKLFF.

Here the CDR3 reads CASTRDRESSPLHF. CDR3 DNA sequence: TGTGCCAGCACCCGGGACAGGGAAAGTTCACCCCTCCACTTT. The chain combines TRBV2 with TRBJ1-6; the match to TRBD1 covers 9 bases. V lost 7 bases and J lost 9; bases outside the gene matches: 7. The CDR3 covers 14 residues. Germline V gene lookup returns CDR1 SNHLY and CDR2 FYNNEI.

The rearrangement joins TRBV7-9 to TRBJ2-7, with D possibly matching TRBD1 (5 bases). The CDR3 has 14 amino acids. From germline, CDR1 is SEHNR and CDR2 FQNEAQ (reference sequence). V lost 4 bases to trimming and J lost 6 bases, with 16 bases between them. CDR3 nucleotide sequence: TGTGCCAGCAGCTATGAAATTCAGGGTGTCGAGCAGTACTTC. The encoded protein is CASSYEIQGVEQYF.

The count of this clone is one. The chain recombines TRBV6-5 with TRBJ2-1; the D call may be TRBD1 or TRBD2 (6 bases each). CDR3 size: 14 residues. V was shortened by 7 bases and J by 2 bases, with 12 bases between the two germline ends. Germline CDR1 reads MNHEY; CDR2 reads SVGAGI. The chain's CDR3 is CASTRRGAYNEQFF. The CDR3 region has the DNA TGTGCCAGCACCAGGAGGGGGGCCTACAATGAGCAGTTCTTC.

The V and J genes are TRBV6-5 and TRBJ1-2; 7 bases are shared with TRBD1. CDR3 size: 15 residues. The V segment lost 2 bases and the J segment 4 bases; nucleotides outside the gene matches: 7. Germline V gives CDR1 MNHEY, CDR2 SVGAGI. For the CDR3, the DNA is TGTGCCAGCAGTTACCTCCCGACAGGGCTCTATGGCTACACCTTC. It codes for CASSYLPTGLYGYTF.

This clone was recorded once. The chain has TRBV6-5 and TRBJ1-1, with D maybe TRBD1 (6 bases). V lost 7 bases and J lost 4, with 19 bases in between. Germline CDR1 reads MNHEY; CDR2 reads SVGAGI. This CDR3 is built from 15 residues. CDR3 in amino acids: CASKYDRTAGTEAFF. As DNA, the CDR3 is TGTGCCAGCAAATATGACAGGACAGCGGGCACTGAAGCTTTCTTT.

The V and J genes are TRBV28 and TRBJ1-1, with 7 bases identical to TRBD1. The germline V gene has CDR1 MDHEN and CDR2 SYDVKM. Unmatched junction bases numbered 14, after V lost 3 bases and J lost 4 bases. The CDR3 is 17 amino acids. CDR3 sequence reads: CASSLTGFKARGTEAFF. Written as DNA, the CDR3 is TGTGCCAGCAGTTTGACAGGGTTCAAAGCTCGGGGCACTGAAGCTTTCTTT.

The chain employs TRBV5-6 and TRBJ2-1; D is ambiguous. V shed 4 bases and J shed 5 bases, with 7 bases lying between them. Germline V CDR1 and CDR2: SGHDT, YYEEEE. The CDR3 consists of 12 residues. CDR3: CASSQMNNEQFF. For the CDR3, the DNA is TGTGCCAGCAGCCAAATGAACAATGAGCAGTTCTTC.

The chain links TRBV12-3 or TRBV12-4 to TRBJ2-3; no clear D. The CDR3 covers 12 residues. V was clipped by 7 bases and J by 5 bases, with 10 bases between them. The CDR3, as DNA: TGTGCCAGCACTAACAGTCAAGATACGCAGTATTTT. Translated, it gives CASTNSQDTQYF.